This T cell receptor (beta chain) appears in the sequencing data of a study of blood T cell repertoires in COVID-19. Study details: Samples taken during acute and convalescent COVID-19 were collected in the United States, Italy and Spain.

This clone came up a few times. Germline trimming cut 5 bases from V and 3 bases from J; bases unmatched to any gene: 2. In germline, CDR1 is LNHDA, CDR2 SQIVND (reference sequence). There are 14 residues in the CDR3. Clones were sequenced by immunoSEQ multiplex PCR, and TCRdb holds only the in-frame ones, with some missing. The data show approximately 200,000 clones, 80% seen once. V and J are TRBV19 and TRBJ1-3, with 9 bases identical to TRBD1. Sequenced material: peripheral blood. This clonotype originated in a human donor in a cohort sampled during active COVID-19. In DNA, the CDR3 is TGTGCCAGTAGTTGGACAGGGGTTGGAAACACCATATATTTT. Amino acid sequence: CASSWTGVGNTIYF.